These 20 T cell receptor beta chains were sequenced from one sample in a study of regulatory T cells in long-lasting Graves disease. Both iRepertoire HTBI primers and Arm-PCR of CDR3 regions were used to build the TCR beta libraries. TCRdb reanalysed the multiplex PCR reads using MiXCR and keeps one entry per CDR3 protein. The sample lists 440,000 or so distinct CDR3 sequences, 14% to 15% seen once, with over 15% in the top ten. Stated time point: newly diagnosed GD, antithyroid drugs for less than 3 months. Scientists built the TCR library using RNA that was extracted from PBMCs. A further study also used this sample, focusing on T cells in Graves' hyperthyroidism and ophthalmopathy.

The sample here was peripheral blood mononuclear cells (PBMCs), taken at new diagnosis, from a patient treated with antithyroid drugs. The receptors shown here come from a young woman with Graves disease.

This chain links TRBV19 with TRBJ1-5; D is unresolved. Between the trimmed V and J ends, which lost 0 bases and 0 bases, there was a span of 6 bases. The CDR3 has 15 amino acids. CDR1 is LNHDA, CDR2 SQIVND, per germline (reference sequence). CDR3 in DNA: TGTGCCAGTAGTATAGAGGAGTTTAGCAATCAGCCCCAGCATTTT. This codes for CASSIEEFSNQPQHF.

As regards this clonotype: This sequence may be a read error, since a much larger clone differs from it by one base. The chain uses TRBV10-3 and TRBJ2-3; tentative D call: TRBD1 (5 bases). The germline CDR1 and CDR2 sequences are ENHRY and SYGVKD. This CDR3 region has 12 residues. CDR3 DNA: TGTGCCATCAGTGCTATGACAGATGCGCAGTATTTT. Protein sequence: CAISAMTDAQYF.

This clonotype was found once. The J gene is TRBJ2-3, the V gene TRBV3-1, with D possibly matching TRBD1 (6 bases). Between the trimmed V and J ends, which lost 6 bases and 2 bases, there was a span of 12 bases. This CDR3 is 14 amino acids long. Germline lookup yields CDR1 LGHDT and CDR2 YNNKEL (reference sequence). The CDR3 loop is CASSEWDTTDTQYF. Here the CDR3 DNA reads TGTGCCAGCAGTGAATGGGACACCACAGATACGCAGTATTTT.

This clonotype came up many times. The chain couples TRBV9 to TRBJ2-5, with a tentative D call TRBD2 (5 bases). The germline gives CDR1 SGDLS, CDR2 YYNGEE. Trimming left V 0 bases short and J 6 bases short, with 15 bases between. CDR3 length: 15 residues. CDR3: CASSVDGGRGKTQYF. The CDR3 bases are TGTGCCAGCAGCGTAGATGGCGGTCGAGGGAAGACCCAGTACTTC.

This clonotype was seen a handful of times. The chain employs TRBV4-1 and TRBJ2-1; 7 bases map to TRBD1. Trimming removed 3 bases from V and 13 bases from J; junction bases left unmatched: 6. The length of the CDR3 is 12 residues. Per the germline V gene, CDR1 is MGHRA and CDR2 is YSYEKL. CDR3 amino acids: CASSQDRDRQFF. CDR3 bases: TGCGCCAGCAGCCAGGACCGGGACAGACAGTTCTTC.

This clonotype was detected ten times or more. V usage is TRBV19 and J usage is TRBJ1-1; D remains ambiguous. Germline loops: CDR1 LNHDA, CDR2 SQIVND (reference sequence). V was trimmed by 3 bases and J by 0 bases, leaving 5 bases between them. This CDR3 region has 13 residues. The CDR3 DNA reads TGTGCCAGTAGTATCGGGGTGAACACTGAAGCTTTCTTT. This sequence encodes CASSIGVNTEAFF.

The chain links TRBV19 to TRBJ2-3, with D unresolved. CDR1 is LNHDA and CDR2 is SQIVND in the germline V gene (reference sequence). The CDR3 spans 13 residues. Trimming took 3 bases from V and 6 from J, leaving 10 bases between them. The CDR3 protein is CASSMSLRDTQYF. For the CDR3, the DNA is TGTGCCAGTAGTATGAGCCTTAGGGATACGCAGTATTTT.

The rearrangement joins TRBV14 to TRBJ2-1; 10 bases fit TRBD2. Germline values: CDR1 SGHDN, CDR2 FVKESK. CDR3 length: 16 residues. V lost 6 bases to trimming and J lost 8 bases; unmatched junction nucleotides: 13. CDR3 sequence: CASSPLASGRPDEQFF. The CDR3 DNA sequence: TGTGCCAGCAGTCCTCTTGCTAGCGGGAGACCCGATGAGCAGTTCTTC.

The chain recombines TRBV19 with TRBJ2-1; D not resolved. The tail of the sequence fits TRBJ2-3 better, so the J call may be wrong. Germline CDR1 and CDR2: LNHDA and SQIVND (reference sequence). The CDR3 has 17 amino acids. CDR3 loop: CASSIGSHRKLSDTQYF. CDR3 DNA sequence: TGTGCCAGTAGTATAGGAAGCCACAGAAAGTTGTCAGATACGCAGTATTTT.

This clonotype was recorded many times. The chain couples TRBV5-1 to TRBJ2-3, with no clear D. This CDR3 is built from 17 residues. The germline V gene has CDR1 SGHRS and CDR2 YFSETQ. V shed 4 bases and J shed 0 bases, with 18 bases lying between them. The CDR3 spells CASSPPEKYTSTDTQYF. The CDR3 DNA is TGCGCCAGCAGCCCACCAGAGAAGTACACTAGCACAGATACGCAGTATTTT.

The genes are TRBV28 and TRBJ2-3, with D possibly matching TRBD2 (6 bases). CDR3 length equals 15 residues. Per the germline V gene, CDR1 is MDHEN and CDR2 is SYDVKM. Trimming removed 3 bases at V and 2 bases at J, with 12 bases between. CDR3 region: CASSLPSALTDTQYF. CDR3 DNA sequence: TGTGCCAGCAGTTTGCCTAGCGCCCTCACAGATACGCAGTATTTT.

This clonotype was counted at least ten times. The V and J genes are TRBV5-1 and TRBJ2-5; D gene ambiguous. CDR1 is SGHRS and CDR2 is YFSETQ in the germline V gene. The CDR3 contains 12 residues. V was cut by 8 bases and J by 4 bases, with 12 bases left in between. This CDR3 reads CASSRTGETQYF. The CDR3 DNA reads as TGCGCCAGTTCGAGAACGGGAGAGACCCAGTACTTC.

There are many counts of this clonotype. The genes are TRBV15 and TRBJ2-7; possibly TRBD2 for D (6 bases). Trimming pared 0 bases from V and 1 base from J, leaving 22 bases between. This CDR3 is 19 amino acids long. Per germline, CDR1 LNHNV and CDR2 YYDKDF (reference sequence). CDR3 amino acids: CATSRDERTGAGLSYEQYF. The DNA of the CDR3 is TGTGCCACCAGCAGAGATGAGAGGACGGGAGCGGGCCTTTCCTACGAGCAGTACTTC. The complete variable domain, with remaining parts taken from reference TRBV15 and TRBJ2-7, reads DAMVIQNPRYQVTQFGKPVTLSCSQTLNHNVMYWYQQKSSQAPKLLFHYYDKDFNNEADTPDNFQSRRPNTSFCFLDIRSPGLGDTAMYLCATSRDERTGAGLSYEQYFGPGTRLTVT.

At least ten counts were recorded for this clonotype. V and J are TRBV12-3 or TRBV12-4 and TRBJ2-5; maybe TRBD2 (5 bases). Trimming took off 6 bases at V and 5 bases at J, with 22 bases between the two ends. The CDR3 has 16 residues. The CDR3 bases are TGTGCCAGCAGCCTACGGGAACTGATAAGTTCTGAGACCCAGTACTTC. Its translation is CASSLRELISSETQYF.

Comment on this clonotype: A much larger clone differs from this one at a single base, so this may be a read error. The CDR3, as DNA: TGCGCCAGCAGCTTGGACAGGGAGGGCGAGCGGTACTTC. This sequence encodes CASSLDREGERYF. The chain links TRBV5-1 to TRBJ2-7; tentatively, D is TRBD2 (7 bases). The V gene's germline CDR1 is SGHRS and CDR2 YFSETQ. This CDR3 is built from 13 residues.

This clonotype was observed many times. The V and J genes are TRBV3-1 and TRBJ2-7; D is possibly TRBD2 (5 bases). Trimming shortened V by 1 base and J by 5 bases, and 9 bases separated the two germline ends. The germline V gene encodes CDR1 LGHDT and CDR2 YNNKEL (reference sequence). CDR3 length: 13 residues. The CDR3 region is CASSQGESDEQYF. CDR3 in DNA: TGTGCCAGCAGCCAAGGGGAGTCTGACGAGCAGTACTTC.

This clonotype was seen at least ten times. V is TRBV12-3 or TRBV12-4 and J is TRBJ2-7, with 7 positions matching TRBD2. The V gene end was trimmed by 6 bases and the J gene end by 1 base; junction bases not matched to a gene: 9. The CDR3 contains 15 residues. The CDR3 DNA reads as TGTGCCAGCAGCCCGGAGCGGGATAGGTCCTACGAGCAGTACTTC. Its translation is CASSPERDRSYEQYF.

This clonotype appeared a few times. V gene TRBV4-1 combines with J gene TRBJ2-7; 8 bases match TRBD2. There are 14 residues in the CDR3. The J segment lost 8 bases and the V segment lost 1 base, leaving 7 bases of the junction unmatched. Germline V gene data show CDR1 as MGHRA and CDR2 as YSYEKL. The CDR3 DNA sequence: TGCGCCAGCAGCCAAGGTTGGGCGGGAGGTAAGCAGTACTTC. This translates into CASSQGWAGGKQYF.

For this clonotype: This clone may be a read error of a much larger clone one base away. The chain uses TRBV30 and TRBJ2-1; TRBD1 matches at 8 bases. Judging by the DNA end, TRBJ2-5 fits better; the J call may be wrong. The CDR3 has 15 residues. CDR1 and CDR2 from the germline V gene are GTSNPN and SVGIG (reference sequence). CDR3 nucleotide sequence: TGTGCCTGGAGTCCCGGAAGGAACAGGGGGAAGACCCAGTACTTC. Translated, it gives CAWSPGRNRGKTQYF.

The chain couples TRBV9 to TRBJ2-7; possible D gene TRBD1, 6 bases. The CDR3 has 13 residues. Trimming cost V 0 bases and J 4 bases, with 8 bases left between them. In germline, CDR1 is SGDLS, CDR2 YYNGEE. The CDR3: CASSVATGYEQYF. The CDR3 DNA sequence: TGTGCCAGCAGCGTAGCTACAGGGTACGAGCAGTACTTC.